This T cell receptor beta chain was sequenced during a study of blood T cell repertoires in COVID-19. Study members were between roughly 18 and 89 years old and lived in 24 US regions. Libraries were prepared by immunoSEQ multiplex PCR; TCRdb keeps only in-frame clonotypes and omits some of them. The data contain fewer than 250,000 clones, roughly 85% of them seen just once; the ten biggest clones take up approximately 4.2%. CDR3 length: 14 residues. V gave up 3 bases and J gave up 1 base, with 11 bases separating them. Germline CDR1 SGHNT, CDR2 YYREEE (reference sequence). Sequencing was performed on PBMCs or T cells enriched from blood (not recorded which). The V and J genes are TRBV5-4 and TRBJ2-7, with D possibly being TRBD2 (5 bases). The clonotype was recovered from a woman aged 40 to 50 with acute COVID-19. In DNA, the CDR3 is TGTGCCAGCAGCTCCCCCGGGGATTCCTACGAGCAGTACTTC. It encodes CASSSPGDSYEQYF.